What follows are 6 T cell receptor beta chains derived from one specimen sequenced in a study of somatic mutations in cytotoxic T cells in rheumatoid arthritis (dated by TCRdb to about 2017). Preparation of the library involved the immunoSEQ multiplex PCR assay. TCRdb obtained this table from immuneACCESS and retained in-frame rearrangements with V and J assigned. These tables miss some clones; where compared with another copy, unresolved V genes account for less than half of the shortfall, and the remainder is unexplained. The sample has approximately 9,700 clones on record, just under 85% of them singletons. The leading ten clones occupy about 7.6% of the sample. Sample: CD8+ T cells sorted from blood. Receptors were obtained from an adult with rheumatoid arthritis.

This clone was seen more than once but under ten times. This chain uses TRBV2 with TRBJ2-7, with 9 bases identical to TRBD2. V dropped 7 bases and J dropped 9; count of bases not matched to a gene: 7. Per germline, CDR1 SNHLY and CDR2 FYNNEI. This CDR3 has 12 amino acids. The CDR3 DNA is TGTGCCAGCACCATCTTGACTAGCGGGCAGTACTTC. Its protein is CASTILTSGQYF.

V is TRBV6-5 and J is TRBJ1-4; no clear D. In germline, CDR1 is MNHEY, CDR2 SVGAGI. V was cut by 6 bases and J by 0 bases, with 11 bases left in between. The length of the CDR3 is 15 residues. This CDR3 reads CASRQLTSTNEKLFF. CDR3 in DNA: TGTGCCAGCAGACAGTTAACCTCAACTAATGAAAAACTGTTTTTT.

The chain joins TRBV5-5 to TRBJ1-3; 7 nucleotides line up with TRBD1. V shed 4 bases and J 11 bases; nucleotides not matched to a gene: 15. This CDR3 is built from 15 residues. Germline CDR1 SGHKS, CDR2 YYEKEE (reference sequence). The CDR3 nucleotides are TGTGCCAGCAGCATGACAGGGACCGAAGAGGCCTCCATATATTTT. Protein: CASSMTGTEEASIYF. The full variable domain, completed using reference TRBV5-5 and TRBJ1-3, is DAGVTQSPTHLIKTRGQQVTLRCSPISGHKSVSWYQQVLGQGPQFIFQYYEKEERGRGNFPDRFSARQFPNYSSELNVNALLLGDSALYLCASSMTGTEEASIYFGEGSWLTVV.

The CDR3 here is CASSSDFSLRLEAFF. The CDR3 region has the DNA TGTGCCAGCAGTTCAGACTTCTCACTACGGCTAGAAGCTTTCTTT. This chain joins TRBV27 and TRBJ1-1; D is ambiguous. Trimming took off 4 bases at V and 8 bases at J, with 20 bases between the two ends. This CDR3 region has 15 residues. Germline values: CDR1 MNHEY, CDR2 SMNVEV (reference sequence).

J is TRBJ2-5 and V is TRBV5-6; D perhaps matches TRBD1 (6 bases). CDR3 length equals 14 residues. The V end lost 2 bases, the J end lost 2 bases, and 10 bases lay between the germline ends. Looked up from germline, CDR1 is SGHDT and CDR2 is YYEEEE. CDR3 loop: CASSLLDRQETQYF. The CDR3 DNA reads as TGTGCCAGCAGCTTATTAGACAGGCAAGAGACCCAGTACTTC.

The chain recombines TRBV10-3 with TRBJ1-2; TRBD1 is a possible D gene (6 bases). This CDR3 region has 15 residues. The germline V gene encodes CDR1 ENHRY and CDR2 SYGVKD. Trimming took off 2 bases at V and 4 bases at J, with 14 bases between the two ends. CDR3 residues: CAISEPKGESYGYTF. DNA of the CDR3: TGTGCCATCAGTGAGCCGAAGGGGGAGAGCTATGGCTACACCTTC.